One sample yielded the 2 T cell receptor beta chains listed below, sequenced in a study of blood T cell repertoires in COVID-19. Method: immunoSEQ multiplex PCR; TCRdb's copy keeps in-frame clones and lacks some. This sample has a few hundred thousand clones, with approximately 85% found just once. The sequencing sample was made of peripheral blood. These receptors all come from a man aged 45-60 years with active or convalescent COVID-19.

V is TRBV27 and J is TRBJ1-1; no reliable D call. The CDR3 contains 15 residues. The V and J ends lost 2 bases and 0 bases respectively, with 10 bases between them. Germline loops: CDR1 MNHEY, CDR2 SMNVEV (reference sequence). DNA of the CDR3: TGTGCCAGCAGTTTACTCCCAGTTTTGAACACTGAAGCTTTCTTT. Translating gives CASSLLPVLNTEAFF.

The rearrangement uses TRBV28 and TRBJ2-7, with D possibly TRBD1 on 6 matching bases. There are 14 residues in the CDR3. V dropped 4 bases and J dropped 3 bases, with 13 bases sitting between them. Germline CDR1 and CDR2: MDHEN and SYDVKM. DNA of the CDR3: TGTGCCAGCAGTTCCCCGACAGGCCTCTACGAGCAGTACTTC. Translating gives CASSSPTGLYEQYF.